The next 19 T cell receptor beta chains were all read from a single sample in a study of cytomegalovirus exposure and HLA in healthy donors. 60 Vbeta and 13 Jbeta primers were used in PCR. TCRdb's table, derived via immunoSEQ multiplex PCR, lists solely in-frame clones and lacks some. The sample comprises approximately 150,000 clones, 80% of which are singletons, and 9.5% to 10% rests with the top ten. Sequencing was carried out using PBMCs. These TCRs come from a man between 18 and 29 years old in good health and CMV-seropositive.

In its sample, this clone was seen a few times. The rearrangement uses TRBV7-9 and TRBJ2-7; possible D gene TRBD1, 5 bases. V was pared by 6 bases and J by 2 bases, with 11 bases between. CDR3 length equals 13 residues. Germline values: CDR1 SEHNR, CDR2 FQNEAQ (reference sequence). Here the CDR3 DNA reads TGTGCCAGCAGTTTGTCGACAGCCTACGAGCAGTACTTC. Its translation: CASSLSTAYEQYF.

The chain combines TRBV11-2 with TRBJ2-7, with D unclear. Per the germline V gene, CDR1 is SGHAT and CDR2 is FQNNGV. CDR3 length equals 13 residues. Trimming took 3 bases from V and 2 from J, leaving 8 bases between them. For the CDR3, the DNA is TGTGCCAGCAGCTTTCAACAAACCTACGAGCAGTACTTC. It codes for CASSFQQTYEQYF.

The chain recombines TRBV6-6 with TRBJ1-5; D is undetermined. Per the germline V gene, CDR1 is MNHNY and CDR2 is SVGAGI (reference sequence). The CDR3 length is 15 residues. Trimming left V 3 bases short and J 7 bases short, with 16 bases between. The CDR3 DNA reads TGTGCCAGCAGTTATATCCCGGCAGGCCCCCAGCCCCAGCATTTT. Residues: CASSYIPAGPQPQHF.

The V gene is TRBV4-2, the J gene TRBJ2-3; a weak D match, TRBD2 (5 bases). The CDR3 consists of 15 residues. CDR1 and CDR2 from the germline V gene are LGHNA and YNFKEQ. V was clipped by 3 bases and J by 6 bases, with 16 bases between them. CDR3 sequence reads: CASSQASSGRDTQYF. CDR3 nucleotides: TGTGCCAGCAGCCAGGCCTCGAGCGGCCGGGATACGCAGTATTTT.

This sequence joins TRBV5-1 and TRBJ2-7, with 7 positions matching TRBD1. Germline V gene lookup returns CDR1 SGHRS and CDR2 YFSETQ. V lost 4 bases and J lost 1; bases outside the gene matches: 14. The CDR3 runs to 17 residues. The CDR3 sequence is CASSTTPTGTASYEQYF. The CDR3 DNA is TGCGCCAGCAGCACAACTCCAACCGGGACAGCGTCCTACGAGCAGTACTTC.

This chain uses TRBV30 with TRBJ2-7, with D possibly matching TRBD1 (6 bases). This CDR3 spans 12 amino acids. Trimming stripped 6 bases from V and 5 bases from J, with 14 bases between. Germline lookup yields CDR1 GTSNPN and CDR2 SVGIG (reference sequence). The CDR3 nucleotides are TGTGCCTGCAATCCCAGGGGCAACGAGCAGTACTTC. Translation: CACNPRGNEQYF. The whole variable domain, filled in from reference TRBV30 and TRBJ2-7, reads SQTIHQWPATLVQPVGSPLSLECTVEGTSNPNLYWYRQAAGRGLQLLFYSVGIGQISSEVPQNLSASRPQDRQFILSSKKLLLSDSGFYLCACNPRGNEQYFGPGTRLTVT.

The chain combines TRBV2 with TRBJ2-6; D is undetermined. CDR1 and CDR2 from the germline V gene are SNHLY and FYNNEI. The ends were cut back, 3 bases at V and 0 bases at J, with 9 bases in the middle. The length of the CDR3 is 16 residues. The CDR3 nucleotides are TGTGCCAGCAGTGATTGGGCCGTCTCTGGGGCCAACGTCCTGACTTTC. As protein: CASSDWAVSGANVLTF.

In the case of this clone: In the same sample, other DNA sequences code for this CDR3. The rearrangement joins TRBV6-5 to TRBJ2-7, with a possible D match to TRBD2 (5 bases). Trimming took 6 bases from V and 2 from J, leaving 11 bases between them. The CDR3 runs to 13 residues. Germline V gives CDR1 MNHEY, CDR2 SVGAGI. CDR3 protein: CASRAGLTYEQYF. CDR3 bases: TGTGCCAGCAGGGCGGGCCTTACCTACGAGCAGTACTTC.

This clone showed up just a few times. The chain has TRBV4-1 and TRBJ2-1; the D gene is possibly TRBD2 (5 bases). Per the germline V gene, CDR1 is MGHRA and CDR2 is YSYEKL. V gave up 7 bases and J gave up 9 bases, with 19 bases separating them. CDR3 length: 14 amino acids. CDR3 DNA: TGCGCCAGCACCGACCTCCGTGTAGCGAGTGAGCAGTTCTTC. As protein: CASTDLRVASEQFF.

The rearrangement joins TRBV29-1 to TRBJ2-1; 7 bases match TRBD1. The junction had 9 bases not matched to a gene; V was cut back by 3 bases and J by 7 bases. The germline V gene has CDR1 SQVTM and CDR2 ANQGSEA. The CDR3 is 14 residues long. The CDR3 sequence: CSVEDRKTLNEQFF. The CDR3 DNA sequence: TGCAGCGTTGAGGACAGGAAAACCTTAAATGAGCAGTTCTTC.

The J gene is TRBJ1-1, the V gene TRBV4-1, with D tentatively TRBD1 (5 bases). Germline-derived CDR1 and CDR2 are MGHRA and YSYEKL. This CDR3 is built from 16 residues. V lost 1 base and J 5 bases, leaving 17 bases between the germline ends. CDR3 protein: CASSQGPPGGRTEAFF. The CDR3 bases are TGCGCCAGCAGCCAAGGTCCCCCCGGGGGAAGGACTGAAGCTTTCTTT.

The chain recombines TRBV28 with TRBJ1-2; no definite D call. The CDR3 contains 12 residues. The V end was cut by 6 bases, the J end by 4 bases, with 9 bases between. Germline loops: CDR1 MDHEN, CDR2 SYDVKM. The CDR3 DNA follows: TGTGCCAGCAGCCTACCCGTCTATGGCTACACCTTC. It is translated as CASSLPVYGYTF.

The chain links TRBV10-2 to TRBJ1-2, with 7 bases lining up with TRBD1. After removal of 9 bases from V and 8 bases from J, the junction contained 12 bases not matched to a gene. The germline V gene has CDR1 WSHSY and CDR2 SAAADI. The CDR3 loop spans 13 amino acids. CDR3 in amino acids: CASGYTGVGGYTF. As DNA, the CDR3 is TGCGCCAGTGGCTACACAGGGGTTGGCGGCTACACCTTC.

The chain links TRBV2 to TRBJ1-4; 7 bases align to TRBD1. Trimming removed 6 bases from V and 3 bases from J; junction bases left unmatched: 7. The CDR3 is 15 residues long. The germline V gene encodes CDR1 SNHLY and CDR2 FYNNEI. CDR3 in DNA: TGTGCCAGCAGCGCGGACAGGCCGCCTAATGAAAAACTGTTTTTT. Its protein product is CASSADRPPNEKLFF.

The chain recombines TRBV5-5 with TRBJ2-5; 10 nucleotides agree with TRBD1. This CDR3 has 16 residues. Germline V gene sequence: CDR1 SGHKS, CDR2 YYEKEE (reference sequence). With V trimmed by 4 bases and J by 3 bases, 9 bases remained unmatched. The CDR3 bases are TGTGCCAGCAGCCTTCCAAATGGACAGGGGGAAGAGACCCAGTACTTC. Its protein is CASSLPNGQGEETQYF.

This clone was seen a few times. The CDR3: CACRGTSSYEQYF. In DNA form, the CDR3 reads TGTGCCTGCCGGGGAACAAGCTCCTACGAGCAGTACTTC. The J gene is TRBJ2-7, the V gene TRBV7-9, with D possibly matching TRBD2 (5 bases). V dropped 11 bases and J dropped 0 bases, with 14 bases sitting between them. CDR3 length equals 13 residues. Germline assignment: CDR1 SEHNR and CDR2 FQNEAQ (reference sequence).

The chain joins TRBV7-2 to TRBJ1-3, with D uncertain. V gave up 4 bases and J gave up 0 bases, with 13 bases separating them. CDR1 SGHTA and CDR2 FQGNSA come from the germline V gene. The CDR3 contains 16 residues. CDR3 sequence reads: CASSSEGYSSGNTIYF. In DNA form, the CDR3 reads TGTGCCAGCAGCTCCGAGGGTTATAGCTCTGGAAACACCATATATTTT.

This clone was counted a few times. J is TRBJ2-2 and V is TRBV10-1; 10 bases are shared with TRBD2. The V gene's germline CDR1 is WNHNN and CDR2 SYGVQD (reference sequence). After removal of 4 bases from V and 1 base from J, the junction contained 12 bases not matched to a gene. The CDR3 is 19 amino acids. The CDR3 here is CASSASGLAGVGNTGELFF. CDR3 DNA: TGCGCCAGCAGTGCTTCTGGGCTAGCGGGAGTTGGGAACACCGGGGAGCTGTTTTTT.

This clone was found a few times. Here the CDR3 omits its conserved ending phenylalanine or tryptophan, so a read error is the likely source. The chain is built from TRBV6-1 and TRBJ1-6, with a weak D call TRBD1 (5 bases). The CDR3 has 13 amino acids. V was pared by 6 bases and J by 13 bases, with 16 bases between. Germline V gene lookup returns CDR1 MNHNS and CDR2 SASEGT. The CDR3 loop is CASSLGLKGPLHL. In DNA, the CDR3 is TGTGCCAGCAGCCTGGGATTAAAGGGGCCCCTCCACCTT.